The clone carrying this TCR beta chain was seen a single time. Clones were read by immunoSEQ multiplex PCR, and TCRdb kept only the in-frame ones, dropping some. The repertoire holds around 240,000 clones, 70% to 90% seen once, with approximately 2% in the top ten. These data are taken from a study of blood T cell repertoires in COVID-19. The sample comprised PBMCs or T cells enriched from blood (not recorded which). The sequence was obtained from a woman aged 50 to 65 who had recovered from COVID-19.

CDR3 protein: CASSIIAFSYEQYF. CDR3 DNA: TGTGCCAGCAGTATCATAGCGTTCTCCTACGAGCAGTACTTC. V is TRBV28 and J is TRBJ2-7, with D possibly matching TRBD2 (5 bases). The ends were cut back, 5 bases at V and 0 bases at J, with 11 bases in the middle. The CDR3 runs 14 residues. Germline loops: CDR1 MDHEN, CDR2 SYDVKM.